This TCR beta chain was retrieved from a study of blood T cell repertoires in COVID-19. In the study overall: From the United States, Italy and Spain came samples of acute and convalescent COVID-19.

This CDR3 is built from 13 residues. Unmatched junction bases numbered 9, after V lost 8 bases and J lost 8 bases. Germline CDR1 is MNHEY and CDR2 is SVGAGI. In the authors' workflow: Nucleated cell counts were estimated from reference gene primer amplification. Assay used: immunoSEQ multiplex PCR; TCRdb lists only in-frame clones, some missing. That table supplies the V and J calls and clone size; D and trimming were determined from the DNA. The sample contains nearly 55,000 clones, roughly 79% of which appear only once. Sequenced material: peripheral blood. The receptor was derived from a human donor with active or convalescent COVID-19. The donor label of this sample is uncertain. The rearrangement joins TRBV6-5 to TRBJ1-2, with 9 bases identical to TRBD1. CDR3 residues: CASRDRERGGYTF. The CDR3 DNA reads TGTGCCAGCCGGGACAGGGAAAGAGGAGGCTACACCTTC.